This T cell receptor (beta chain) originates from a study of blood T cell repertoires in COVID-19. This CDR3 is built from 16 residues. The germline V gene encodes CDR1 SGHTA and CDR2 FQGTGA. Trimming left V 1 base short and J 2 bases short, with 11 bases between. The repertoire was sequenced with immunoSEQ multiplex PCR; TCRdb's copy has only in-frame clones and lacks some. This table has 150,000 or so clones, about 80% appearing once. The V call is TRBV7-3, the J call TRBJ2-2, with a weak D call TRBD1 (5 bases). Sample: peripheral blood. The source of this sequence is a woman aged 60 to 75 with acute or convalescent COVID-19. For the CDR3, the DNA is TGTGCCAGCAGCTTAAGTGGACACGGTAACACCGGGGAGCTGTTTTTT. The encoded protein is CASSLSGHGNTGELFF.